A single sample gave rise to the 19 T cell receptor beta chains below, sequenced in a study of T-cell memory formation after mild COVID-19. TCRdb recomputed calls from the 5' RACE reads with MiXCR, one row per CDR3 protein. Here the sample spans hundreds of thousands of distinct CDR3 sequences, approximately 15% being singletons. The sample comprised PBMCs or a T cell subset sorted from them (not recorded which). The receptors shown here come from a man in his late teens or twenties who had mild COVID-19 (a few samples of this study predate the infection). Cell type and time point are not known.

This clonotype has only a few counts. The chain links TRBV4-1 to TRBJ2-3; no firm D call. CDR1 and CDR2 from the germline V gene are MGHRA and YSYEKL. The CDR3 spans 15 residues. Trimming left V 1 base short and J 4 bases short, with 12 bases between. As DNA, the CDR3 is TGCGCCAGCAGCCAAGCGTTGATAGCTTCAGATACGCAGTATTTT. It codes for CASSQALIASDTQYF.

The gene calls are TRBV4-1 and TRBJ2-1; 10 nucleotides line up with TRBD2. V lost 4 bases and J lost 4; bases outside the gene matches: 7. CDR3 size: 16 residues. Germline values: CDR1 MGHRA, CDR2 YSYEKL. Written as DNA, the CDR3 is TGCGCCAGCAGCCCCGACCGGACTAGCGGATACAATGAGCAGTTCTTC. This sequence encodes CASSPDRTSGYNEQFF.

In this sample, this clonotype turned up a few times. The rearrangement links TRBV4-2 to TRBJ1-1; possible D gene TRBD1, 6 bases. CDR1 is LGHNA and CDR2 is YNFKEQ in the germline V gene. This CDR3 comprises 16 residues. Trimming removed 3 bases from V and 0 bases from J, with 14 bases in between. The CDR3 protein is CASSHNDRPMNTEAFF. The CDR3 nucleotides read TGTGCCAGCAGCCATAACGACAGGCCCATGAACACTGAAGCTTTCTTT.

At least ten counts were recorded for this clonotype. Here the CDR3 DNA reads TGCAGTGCTAGTAAGCAGTACGAGCAGTACGTC. This translates into CSASKQYEQYV. The V gene is TRBV20-1, the J gene TRBJ2-7; D is uncertain. Germline loops: CDR1 DFQATT, CDR2 SNEGSKA (reference sequence). Trimming stripped 3 bases from V and 4 bases from J, with 7 bases between. The CDR3 runs to 11 residues.

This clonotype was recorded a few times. In DNA, the CDR3 is TGTGCCAGTAGCCCCAGCGGGGGGTCCTCCTACGAGCAGTACTTC. Its translation is CASSPSGGSSYEQYF. The chain has TRBV19 and TRBJ2-7; 9 bases map to TRBD2. This CDR3 contains 15 residues. Germline V lookup: CDR1 LNHDA, CDR2 SQIVND (reference sequence). V gave up 6 bases and J gave up 0 bases; unmatched junction bases: 6.

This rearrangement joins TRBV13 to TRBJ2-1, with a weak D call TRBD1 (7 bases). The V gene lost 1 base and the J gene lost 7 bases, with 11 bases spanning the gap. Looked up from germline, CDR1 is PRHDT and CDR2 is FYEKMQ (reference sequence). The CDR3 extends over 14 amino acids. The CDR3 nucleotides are TGTGCCAGCAGCTTAGTTTCAGGGGGGAATGAGCAGTTCTTC. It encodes CASSLVSGGNEQFF. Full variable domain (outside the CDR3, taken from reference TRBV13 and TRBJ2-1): AAGVIQSPRHLIKEKRETATLKCYPIPRHDTVYWYQQGPGQDPQFLISFYEKMQSDKGSIPDRFSAQQFSDYHSELNMSSLELGDSALYFCASSLVSGGNEQFFGPGTRLTVL.

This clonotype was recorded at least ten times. The CDR3 DNA follows: TGTGCCAGCAGCTTAGGGGGGGTAGCCGGAGAAGAGACCCAGTACTTC. Residues: CASSLGGVAGEETQYF. This rearrangement joins TRBV7-2 to TRBJ2-5, with D possibly matching TRBD2 (6 bases). CDR1 and CDR2 from the germline V gene are SGHTA and FQGNSA. The V end was cut by 1 base, the J end by 3 bases, with 15 bases between. The CDR3 is 16 amino acids.

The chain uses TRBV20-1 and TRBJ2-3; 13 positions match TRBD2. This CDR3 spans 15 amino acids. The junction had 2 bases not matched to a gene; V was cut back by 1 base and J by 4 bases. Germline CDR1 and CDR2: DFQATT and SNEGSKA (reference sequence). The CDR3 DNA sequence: TGCAGTGCTAGAGTCGGACTAGCGGGAGCAGATACGCAGTATTTT. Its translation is CSARVGLAGADTQYF.

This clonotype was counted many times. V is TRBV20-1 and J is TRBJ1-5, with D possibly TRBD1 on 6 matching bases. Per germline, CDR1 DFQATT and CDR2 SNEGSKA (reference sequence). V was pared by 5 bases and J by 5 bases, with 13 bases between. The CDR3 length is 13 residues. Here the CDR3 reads CSAQDRSHQPQHF. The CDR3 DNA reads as TGCAGTGCTCAAGACAGGTCACATCAGCCCCAGCATTTT.

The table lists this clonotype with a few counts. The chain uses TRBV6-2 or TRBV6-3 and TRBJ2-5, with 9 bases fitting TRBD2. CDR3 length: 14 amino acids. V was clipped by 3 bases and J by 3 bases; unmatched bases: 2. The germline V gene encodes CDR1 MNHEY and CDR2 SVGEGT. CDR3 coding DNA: TGTGCCAGCAGTTATCAGCGGGAGGAAGAGACCCAGTACTTC. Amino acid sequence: CASSYQREEETQYF.

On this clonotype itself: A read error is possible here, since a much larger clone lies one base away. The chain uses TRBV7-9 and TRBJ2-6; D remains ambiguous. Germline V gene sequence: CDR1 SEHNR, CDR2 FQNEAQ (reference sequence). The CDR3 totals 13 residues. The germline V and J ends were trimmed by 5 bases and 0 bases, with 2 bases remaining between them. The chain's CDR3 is CASSHSGANVLTF. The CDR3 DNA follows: TGTGCCAGCAGCCACTCTGGGGCCAACGTCCTGACTTTC. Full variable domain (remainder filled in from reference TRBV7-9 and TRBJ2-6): DTGVSQNPRHKITKRGQNVTFRCDPISEHNRLYWYRQTLGQGPEFLTYFQNEAQLEKSRLLSDRFSAERPKGSFSTLEIQRTEQGDSAMYLCASSHSGANVLTFGAGSRLTVL.

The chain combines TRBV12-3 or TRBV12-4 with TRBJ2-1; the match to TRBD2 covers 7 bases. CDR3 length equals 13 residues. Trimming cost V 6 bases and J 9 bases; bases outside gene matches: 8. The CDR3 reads CASRGLGLAEQFF. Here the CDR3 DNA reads TGTGCCAGCAGAGGACTAGGTCTGGCTGAGCAGTTCTTC.

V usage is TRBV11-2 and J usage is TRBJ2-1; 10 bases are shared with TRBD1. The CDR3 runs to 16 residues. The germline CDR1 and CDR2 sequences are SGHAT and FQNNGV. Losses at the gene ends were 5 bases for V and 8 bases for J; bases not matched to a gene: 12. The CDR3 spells CASSDKGDRGVDEQFF. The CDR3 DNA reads TGTGCCAGCAGCGACAAGGGGGACAGGGGAGTGGATGAGCAGTTCTTC.

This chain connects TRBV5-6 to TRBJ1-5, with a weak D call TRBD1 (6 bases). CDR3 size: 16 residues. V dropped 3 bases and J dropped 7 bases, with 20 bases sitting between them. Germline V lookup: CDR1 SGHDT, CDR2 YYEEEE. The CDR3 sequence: CASSWMSGGLGQPQHF. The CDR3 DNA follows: TGTGCCAGCAGCTGGATGAGCGGGGGGCTTGGACAGCCCCAGCATTTT.

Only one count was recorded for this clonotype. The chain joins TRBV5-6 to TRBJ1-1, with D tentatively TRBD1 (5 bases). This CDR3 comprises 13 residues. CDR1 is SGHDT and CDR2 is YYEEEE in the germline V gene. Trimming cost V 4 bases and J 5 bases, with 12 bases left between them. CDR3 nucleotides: TGTGCCAGCAGCAGATGGGGGGGGACTGAAGCTTTCTTT. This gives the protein CASSRWGGTEAFF.

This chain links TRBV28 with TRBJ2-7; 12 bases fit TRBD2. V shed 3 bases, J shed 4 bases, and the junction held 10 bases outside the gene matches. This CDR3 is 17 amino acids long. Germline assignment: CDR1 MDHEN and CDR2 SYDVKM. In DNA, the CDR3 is TGTGCCAGCAGTTTCGGACTAGCGGGACTCCCTAGATACGAGCAGTACGTC. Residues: CASSFGLAGLPRYEQYV.

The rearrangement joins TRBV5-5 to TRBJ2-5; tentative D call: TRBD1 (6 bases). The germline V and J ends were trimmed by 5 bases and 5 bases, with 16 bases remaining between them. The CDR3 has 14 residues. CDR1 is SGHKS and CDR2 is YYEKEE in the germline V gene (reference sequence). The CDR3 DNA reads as TGTGCCAGCAGGCCTAACCAGGGGATGGAGACCCAGTACTTC. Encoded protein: CASRPNQGMETQYF.

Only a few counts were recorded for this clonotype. CDR3 residues: CASGASGATDTQYF. Written as DNA, the CDR3 is TGTGCCAGCGGAGCTAGCGGGGCCACAGATACGCAGTATTTT. The chain couples TRBV6-5 to TRBJ2-3, with TRBD2 identical over 9 bases. The CDR3 has 14 amino acids. The J segment lost 2 bases and the V segment lost 8 bases, leaving 5 bases of the junction unmatched. The V gene's germline CDR1 is MNHEY and CDR2 SVGAGI.

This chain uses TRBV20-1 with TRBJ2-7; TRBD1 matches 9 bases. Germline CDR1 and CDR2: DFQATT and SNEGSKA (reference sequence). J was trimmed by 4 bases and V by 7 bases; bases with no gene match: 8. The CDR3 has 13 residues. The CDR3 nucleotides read TGCAGTGGGAGGGACAGGGAACCTTACGAGCAGTACTTC. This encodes CSGRDREPYEQYF.